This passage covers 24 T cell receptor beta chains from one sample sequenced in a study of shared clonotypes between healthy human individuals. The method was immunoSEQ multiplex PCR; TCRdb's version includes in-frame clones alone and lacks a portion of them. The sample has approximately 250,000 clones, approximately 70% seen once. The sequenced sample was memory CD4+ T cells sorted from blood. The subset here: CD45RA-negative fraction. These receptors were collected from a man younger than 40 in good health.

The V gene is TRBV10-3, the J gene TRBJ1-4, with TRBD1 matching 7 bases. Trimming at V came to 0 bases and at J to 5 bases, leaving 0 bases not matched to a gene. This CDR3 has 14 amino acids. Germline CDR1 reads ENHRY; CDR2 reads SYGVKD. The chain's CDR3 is CAISESTGNEKLFF. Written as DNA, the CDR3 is TGTGCCATCAGTGAGTCGACAGGGAATGAAAAACTGTTTTTT.

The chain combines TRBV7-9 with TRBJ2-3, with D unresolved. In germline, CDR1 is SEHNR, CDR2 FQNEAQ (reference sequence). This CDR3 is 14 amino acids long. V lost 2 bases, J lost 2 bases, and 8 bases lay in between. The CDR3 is CASSLRPNTDTQYF. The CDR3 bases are TGTGCCAGCAGCTTACGGCCAAACACAGATACGCAGTATTTT.

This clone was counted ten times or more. The CDR3 sequence is CAISARGGADEKLFF. In DNA form, the CDR3 reads TGTGCCATCAGTGCCAGAGGCGGGGCGGATGAAAAACTGTTTTTT. The V and J genes are TRBV10-3 and TRBJ1-4, with D perhaps matching TRBD1 (5 bases). The V end lost 4 bases, the J end lost 6 bases, and 15 bases lay between the germline ends. Germline V gene sequence: CDR1 ENHRY, CDR2 SYGVKD. This CDR3 contains 15 residues.

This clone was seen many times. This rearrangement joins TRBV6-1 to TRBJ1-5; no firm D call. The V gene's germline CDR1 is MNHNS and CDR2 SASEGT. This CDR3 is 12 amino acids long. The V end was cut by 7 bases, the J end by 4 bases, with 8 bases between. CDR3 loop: CASKTGNQPQHF. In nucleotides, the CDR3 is TGTGCCAGCAAAACTGGGAATCAGCCCCAGCATTTT.

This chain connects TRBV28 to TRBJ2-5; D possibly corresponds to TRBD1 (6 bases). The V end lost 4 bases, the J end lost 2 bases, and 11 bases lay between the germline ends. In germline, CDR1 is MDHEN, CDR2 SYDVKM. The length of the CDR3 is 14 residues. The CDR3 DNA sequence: TGTGCCAGCAGTTACCGGACAGCTCAAGAGACCCAGTACTTC. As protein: CASSYRTAQETQYF.

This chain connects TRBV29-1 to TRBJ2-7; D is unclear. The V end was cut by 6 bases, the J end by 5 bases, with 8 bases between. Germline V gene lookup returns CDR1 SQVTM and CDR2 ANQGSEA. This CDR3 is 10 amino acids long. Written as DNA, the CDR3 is TGCAGCGTATTAGTCCACGAGCAGTACTTC. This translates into CSVLVHEQYF.

CDR3 loop: CSVDTGTISTDTQYF. The CDR3 region has the DNA TGCAGCGTCGATACAGGGACAATTAGCACAGATACGCAGTATTTT. The chain uses TRBV29-1 and TRBJ2-3, with a weak D call TRBD1 (6 bases). V lost 6 bases and J lost 0, with 16 bases in between. The V gene's germline CDR1 is SQVTM and CDR2 ANQGSEA. The CDR3 contains 15 residues.

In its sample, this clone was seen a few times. The CDR3 DNA follows: TGTGCCAGTAGTCCGTCCAGGCGGCAGAACACCGGGGAGCTGTTTTTT. Encoded protein: CASSPSRRQNTGELFF. V and J are TRBV19 and TRBJ2-2; D ambiguous. The V end was cut by 5 bases, the J end by 1 base, with 14 bases between. This CDR3 region has 16 residues. Per the germline V gene, CDR1 is LNHDA and CDR2 is SQIVND (reference sequence).

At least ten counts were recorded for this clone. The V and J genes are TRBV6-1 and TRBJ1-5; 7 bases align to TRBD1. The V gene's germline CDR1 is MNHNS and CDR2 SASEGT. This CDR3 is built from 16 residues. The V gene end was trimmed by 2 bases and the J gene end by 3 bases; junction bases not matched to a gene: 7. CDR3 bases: TGTGCCAGCAGTGAAAGTCTCGACAGGGCCAATCAGCCCCAGCATTTT. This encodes CASSESLDRANQPQHF.

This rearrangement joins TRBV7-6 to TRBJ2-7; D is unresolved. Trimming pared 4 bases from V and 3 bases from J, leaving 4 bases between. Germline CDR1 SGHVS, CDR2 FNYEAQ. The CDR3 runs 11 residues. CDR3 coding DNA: TGTGCCAGCAGCTCCGACTACGAGCAGTACTTC. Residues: CASSSDYEQYF.

DNA of the CDR3: TGTGCCAGCAGTCGGGACCGCACCTCCTACAATGAGCAGTTCTTC. As protein: CASSRDRTSYNEQFF. This chain connects TRBV6-5 to TRBJ2-1; perhaps D is TRBD1 or TRBD2 (5 bases each). Trimming cost V 5 bases and J 0 bases, with 11 bases left between them. This CDR3 is built from 15 residues. Germline CDR1 reads MNHEY; CDR2 reads SVGAGI.

In nucleotides, the CDR3 is TGTGCCAGCAGCCTACCTTCAGGGCGGAACACTGAAGCTTTCTTT. Translated, it gives CASSLPSGRNTEAFF. The gene calls are TRBV5-4 and TRBJ1-1; the D gene is possibly TRBD1 (5 bases). Germline CDR1 SGHNT, CDR2 YYREEE (reference sequence). The CDR3 runs to 15 residues. V lost 4 bases, J lost 1 base, and 14 bases lay in between.

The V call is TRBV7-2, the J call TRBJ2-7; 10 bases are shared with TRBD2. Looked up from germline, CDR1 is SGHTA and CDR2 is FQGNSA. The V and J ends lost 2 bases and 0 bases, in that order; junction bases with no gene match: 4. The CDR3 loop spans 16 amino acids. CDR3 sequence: CASSLTSGIASYEQYF. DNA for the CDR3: TGTGCCAGCAGCTTAACTAGCGGGATAGCCTCCTACGAGCAGTACTTC.

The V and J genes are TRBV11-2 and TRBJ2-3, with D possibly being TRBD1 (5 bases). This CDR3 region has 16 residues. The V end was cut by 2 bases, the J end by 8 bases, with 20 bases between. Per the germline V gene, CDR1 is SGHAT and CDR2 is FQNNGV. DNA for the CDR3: TGTGCCAGCAGCTTACACGAGACAGTCTTGGGTAGTACGCAGTATTTT. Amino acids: CASSLHETVLGSTQYF.

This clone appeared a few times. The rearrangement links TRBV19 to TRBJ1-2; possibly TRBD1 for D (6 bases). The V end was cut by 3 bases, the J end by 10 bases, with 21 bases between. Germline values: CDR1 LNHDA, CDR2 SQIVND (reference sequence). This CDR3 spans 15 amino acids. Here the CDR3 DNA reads TGTGCCAGTAGTATGGGAATGGACAGCACTATGGACTACACCTTC. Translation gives CASSMGMDSTMDYTF. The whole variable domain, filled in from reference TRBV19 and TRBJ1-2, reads DGGITQSPKYLFRKEGQNVTLSCEQNLNHDAMYWYRQDPGQGLRLIYYSQIVNDFQKGDIAEGYSVSREKKESFPLTVTSAQKNPTAFYLCASSMGMDSTMDYTFGSGTRLTVV.

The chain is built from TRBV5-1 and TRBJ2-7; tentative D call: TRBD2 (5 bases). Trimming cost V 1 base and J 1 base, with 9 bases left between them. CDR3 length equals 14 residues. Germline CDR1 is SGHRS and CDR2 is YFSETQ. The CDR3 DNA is TGCGCCAGCAGCTTGTCCCCGGGGTCCTACGAGCAGTACTTC. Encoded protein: CASSLSPGSYEQYF.

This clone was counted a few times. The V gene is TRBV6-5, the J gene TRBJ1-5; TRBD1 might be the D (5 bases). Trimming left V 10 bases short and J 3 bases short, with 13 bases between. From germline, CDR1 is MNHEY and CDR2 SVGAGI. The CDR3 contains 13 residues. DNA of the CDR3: TGTGCCACGACGCGGGGCCCCAATCAGCCCCAGCATTTT. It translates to CATTRGPNQPQHF.

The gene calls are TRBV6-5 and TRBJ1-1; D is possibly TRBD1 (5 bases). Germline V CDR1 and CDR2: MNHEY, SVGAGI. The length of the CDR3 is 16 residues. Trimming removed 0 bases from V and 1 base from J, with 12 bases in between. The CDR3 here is CASSYSAGTANTEAFF. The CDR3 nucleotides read TGTGCCAGCAGTTACTCTGCAGGGACCGCGAACACTGAAGCTTTCTTT.

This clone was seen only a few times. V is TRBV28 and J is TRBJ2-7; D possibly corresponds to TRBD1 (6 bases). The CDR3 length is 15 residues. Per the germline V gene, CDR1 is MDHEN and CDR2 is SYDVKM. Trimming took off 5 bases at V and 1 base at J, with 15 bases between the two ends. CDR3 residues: CASSEATGASYEQYF. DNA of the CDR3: TGTGCCAGCAGTGAAGCGACAGGTGCTTCCTACGAGCAGTACTTC.

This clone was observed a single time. This CDR3 is CSSSGGQETQYF. In nucleotides, the CDR3 is TGCAGCTCCAGCGGGGGCCAAGAGACCCAGTACTTC. The J gene is TRBJ2-5, the V gene TRBV29-1; 8 bases match TRBD2. The V and J ends lost 8 bases and 1 base, in that order; junction bases with no gene match: 3. The CDR3 spans 12 residues. CDR1 is SQVTM and CDR2 is ANQGSEA in the germline V gene.

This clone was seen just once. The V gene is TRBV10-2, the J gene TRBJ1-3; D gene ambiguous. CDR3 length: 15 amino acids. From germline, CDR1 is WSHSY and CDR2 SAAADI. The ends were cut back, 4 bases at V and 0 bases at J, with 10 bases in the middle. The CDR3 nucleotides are TGCGCCAGCAGTGGTAGGCCGTACTCTGGAAACACCATATATTTT. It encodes CASSGRPYSGNTIYF.

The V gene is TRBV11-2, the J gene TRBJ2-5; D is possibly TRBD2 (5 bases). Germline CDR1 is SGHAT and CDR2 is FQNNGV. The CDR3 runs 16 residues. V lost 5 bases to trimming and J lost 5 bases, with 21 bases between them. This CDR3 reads CASSPRRAQVGETQYF. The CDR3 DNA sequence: TGTGCCAGCAGCCCCCGGCGGGCCCAAGTGGGTGAGACCCAGTACTTC.

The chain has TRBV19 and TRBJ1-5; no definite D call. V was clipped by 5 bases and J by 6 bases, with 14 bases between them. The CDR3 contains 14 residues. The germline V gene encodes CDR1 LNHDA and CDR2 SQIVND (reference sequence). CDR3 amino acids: CASSSRPGGQPQHF. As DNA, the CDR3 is TGTGCCAGTAGTTCGCGTCCCGGTGGTCAGCCCCAGCATTTT.

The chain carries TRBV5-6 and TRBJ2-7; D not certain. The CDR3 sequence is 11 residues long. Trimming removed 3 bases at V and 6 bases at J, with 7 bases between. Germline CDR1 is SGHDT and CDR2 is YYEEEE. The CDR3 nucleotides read TGTGCCAGCAGCTGGAAGGGCGAGCAGTACTTC. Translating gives CASSWKGEQYF.